This T cell receptor beta chain was found in a study of OX40 agonist ivuxolimab in advanced cancers. Per the germline V gene, CDR1 is SGHTA and CDR2 is FQGTGA. The CDR3 totals 15 residues. Trimming cost V 4 bases and J 6 bases, with 16 bases left between them. With respect to this clone: Its antigen is not known.

TCRdb keeps only in-frame clones here, not all; method: immunoSEQ multiplex PCR. The sample includes some 58,000 clones, about four fifths of them seen just once. The study, taken as a whole, reports: The CD4+ and CD8+ T cells in the blood had expanded clonally by week 6 at 0.1 to 3.0 mg/kg.

The receptor was isolated from an adult with an advanced solid tumor such as melanoma, head and neck, liver or kidney cancer. This specimen consisted of CD4+ or CD8+ T cells sorted from blood, obtained in a trial of the OX40 agonist ivuxolimab. V usage is TRBV7-3 and J usage is TRBJ2-1; the D call may be TRBD1 or TRBD2 (5 bases each). CDR3 sequence: CASSSGTSRSNEQFF. In DNA, the CDR3 is TGTGCCAGCAGCTCAGGGACGTCCAGATCCAATGAGCAGTTCTTC.